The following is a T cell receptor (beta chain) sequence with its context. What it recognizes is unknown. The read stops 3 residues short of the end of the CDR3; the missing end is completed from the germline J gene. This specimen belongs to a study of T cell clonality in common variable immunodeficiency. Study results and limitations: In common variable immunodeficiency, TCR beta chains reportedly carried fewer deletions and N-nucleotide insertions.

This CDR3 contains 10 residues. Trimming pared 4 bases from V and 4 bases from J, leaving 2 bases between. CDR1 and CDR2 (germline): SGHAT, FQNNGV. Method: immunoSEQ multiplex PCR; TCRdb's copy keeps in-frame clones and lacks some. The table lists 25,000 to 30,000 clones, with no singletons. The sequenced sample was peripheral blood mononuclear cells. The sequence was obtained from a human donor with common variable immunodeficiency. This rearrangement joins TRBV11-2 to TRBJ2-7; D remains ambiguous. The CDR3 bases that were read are TGTGCCAGCAGCTCGTACGAG. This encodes CASSSYE. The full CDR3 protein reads CASSSYEQYF.